What follows are 10 T cell receptor beta chains derived from one specimen sequenced in a study of blood T cell repertoires in COVID-19. Repertoires were generated with immunoSEQ multiplex PCR, while TCRdb's copy carries only in-frame clones and drops some. The sample carries approximately 80,000 clones, under 90% recorded once. Sequenced material: peripheral blood. All receptors derive from an elderly man with acute or convalescent COVID-19.

This sequence joins TRBV4-1 and TRBJ2-1; a possible D gene is TRBD1 (6 bases). This CDR3 has 18 amino acids. Trimming took off 0 bases at V and 7 bases at J, with 22 bases between the two ends. Looked up from germline, CDR1 is MGHRA and CDR2 is YSYEKL. The CDR3 DNA reads TGCGCCAGCAGCCAAGAAGTCCGGCGAACCCACCAGGGGAATGAGCAGTTCTTC. Amino acids: CASSQEVRRTHQGNEQFF.

The genes are TRBV9 and TRBJ2-1; weak D call: TRBD2 (6 bases). The CDR3 is 17 residues long. CDR1 is SGDLS and CDR2 is YYNGEE in the germline V gene. V was shortened by 2 bases and J by 0 bases, with 15 bases between the two germline ends. The CDR3: CASSVGAGRSSYNEQFF. In DNA, the CDR3 is TGTGCCAGCAGCGTGGGAGCGGGCCGGAGCTCCTACAATGAGCAGTTCTTC.

The V call is TRBV10-2, the J call TRBJ2-5, with 12 bases identical to TRBD2. The CDR3 loop spans 16 amino acids. The junction had 5 bases not matched to a gene; V was cut back by 4 bases and J by 2 bases. Germline CDR1 is WSHSY and CDR2 is SAAADI. This CDR3 is CASSGGLAGSQETQYF. Here the CDR3 DNA reads TGCGCCAGCAGTGGGGGACTAGCGGGTAGTCAAGAGACCCAGTACTTC.

This clone appeared once. The chain is built from TRBV29-1 and TRBJ2-2; D might be TRBD1 (5 bases). Germline V gene data show CDR1 as SQVTM and CDR2 as ANQGSEA. V lost 7 bases to trimming and J lost 0 bases, with 12 bases between them. CDR3 length: 14 residues. The CDR3 sequence: CSAKTGPNTGELFF. CDR3 nucleotides: TGCAGCGCTAAAACAGGTCCGAACACCGGGGAGCTGTTTTTT.

The rearrangement uses TRBV6-1 and TRBJ2-1, with 8 bases identical to TRBD2. After removal of 4 bases from V and 2 bases from J, the junction contained 10 bases not matched to a gene. Germline V gene lookup returns CDR1 MNHNS and CDR2 SASEGT. CDR3 length equals 17 residues. The CDR3: CASSVSPGLGTYNEQFF. The CDR3 bases are TGTGCCAGCAGTGTGTCCCCGGGACTAGGAACCTACAATGAGCAGTTCTTC.

The chain combines TRBV5-4 with TRBJ1-1, with 9 positions matching TRBD1. The germline V gene has CDR1 SGHNT and CDR2 YYREEE (reference sequence). The trim removed 1 base at V and 7 bases at J, leaving 8 bases unmatched. The CDR3 consists of 15 residues. Here the CDR3 reads CASSLTGGIKVEAFF. The CDR3 DNA is TGTGCCAGCAGCTTGACAGGGGGCATTAAAGTTGAAGCTTTCTTT.

The J gene is TRBJ2-1, the V gene TRBV6-5; 9 bases line up with TRBD2. The V segment lost 4 bases and the J segment 1 base; nucleotides outside the gene matches: 5. Germline CDR1 MNHEY, CDR2 SVGAGI. The CDR3 loop spans 16 amino acids. For the CDR3, the DNA is TGTGCCAGCAGTTTGAGACTAGCGGCTTCCTACAATGAGCAGTTCTTC. As protein: CASSLRLAASYNEQFF.

The chain has TRBV20-1 and TRBJ2-1; the match to TRBD2 covers 10 bases. V shed 3 bases and J 5 bases; nucleotides not matched to a gene: 4. CDR1 is DFQATT and CDR2 is SNEGSKA in the germline V gene (reference sequence). CDR3 length equals 14 residues. This CDR3 reads CSASSSGGHNEQFF. The DNA of the CDR3 is TGCAGTGCTAGTTCTAGCGGGGGCCACAATGAGCAGTTCTTC.

This chain connects TRBV28 to TRBJ1-5; maybe TRBD1 (6 bases). Trimming cost V 7 bases and J 3 bases, with 16 bases left between them. The length of the CDR3 is 15 residues. Germline values: CDR1 MDHEN, CDR2 SYDVKM. As DNA, the CDR3 is TGTGCCAGCAAACAGGGCATCATTACCAATCAGCCCCAGCATTTT. Residues: CASKQGIITNQPQHF.

The V call is TRBV7-2, the J call TRBJ2-4; D call uncertain. This CDR3 spans 13 amino acids. Trimming removed 3 bases from V and 7 bases from J, with 10 bases in between. From germline, CDR1 is SGHTA and CDR2 FQGNSA. Here the CDR3 DNA reads TGTGCCAGCAGCTTTGTGGAGACGAACATTCAGTACTTC. This codes for CASSFVETNIQYF.